This passage covers 14 T cell receptor beta chains from one sample sequenced in a study of T-cell reconstitution after alpha-beta-depleted transplantation in children. Unique molecular identifiers were used to barcode this TCRbeta library. Each CDR3 protein gets one entry after TCRdb re-called the PCR reads with MiXCR. Of fewer than 700,000 distinct CDR3 sequences detected, over 10% appear once; the ten largest clones hold around 2.2%. The source was PBMCs, mostly from graft donor cells, collected 360 days after TCRalphabeta/CD19-depleted stem cell transplant. The receptors were sampled from a male patient between 5 and 17 years old who had a stem cell transplant for acute myeloid leukemia, so the T cells may come from the graft donor.

There are a few counts of this clonotype. This chain uses TRBV7-2 with TRBJ1-5; D call uncertain. V shed 1 base and J shed 5 bases, with 6 bases lying between them. Germline values: CDR1 SGHTA, CDR2 FQGNSA. There are 13 residues in the CDR3. The CDR3 here is CASSLEVDQPQHF. CDR3 nucleotides: TGTGCCAGCAGCTTAGAAGTGGATCAGCCCCAGCATTTT.

The chain is built from TRBV28 and TRBJ2-7; 16 bases map to TRBD2. The V and J ends lost 7 bases and 6 bases, in that order; junction bases with no gene match: 15. Germline V gene sequence: CDR1 MDHEN, CDR2 SYDVKM. This CDR3 spans 18 amino acids. CDR3 in DNA: TGTGCCAGCACTGAACCGGGACTAGCGGGAGGGCCAGGGCGCGAGCAGTACTTC. This gives the protein CASTEPGLAGGPGREQYF.

The V and J genes are TRBV5-1 and TRBJ2-3, with D unclear. The germline CDR1 and CDR2 sequences are SGHRS and YFSETQ. V was shortened by 4 bases and J by 2 bases, with 20 bases between the two germline ends. The CDR3 length is 17 residues. The CDR3 DNA reads TGCGCCAGCAGCCTCCTAGTTACGGCCAAGAACACAGATACGCAGTATTTT. Its protein is CASSLLVTAKNTDTQYF.

This clonotype was counted many times. The genes are TRBV28 and TRBJ2-1; no reliable D call. Germline V gives CDR1 MDHEN, CDR2 SYDVKM. The CDR3 extends over 12 amino acids. V was trimmed by 6 bases and J by 9 bases, leaving 12 bases between them. DNA for the CDR3: TGTGCCAGCAGCTTCATCTTCGGTGAGCAGTTCTTC. This encodes CASSFIFGEQFF.

The table lists this clonotype with a few counts. The rearrangement uses TRBV20-1 and TRBJ2-1; 9 bases are a match to TRBD2. There are 19 residues in the CDR3. The germline V gene has CDR1 DFQATT and CDR2 SNEGSKA (reference sequence). V shed 4 bases and J 3 bases; nucleotides not matched to a gene: 19. The CDR3 DNA sequence: TGCAGTGCTAACCTTAAAGGGACTAGCAATCAAGGAATCTACAATGAGCAGTTCTTC. Its translation: CSANLKGTSNQGIYNEQFF.

The V gene is TRBV2, the J gene TRBJ2-7; D ambiguous. The CDR3 loop spans 12 amino acids. CDR1 is SNHLY and CDR2 is FYNNEI in the germline V gene. The V gene lost 4 bases and the J gene lost 4 bases, with 8 bases spanning the gap. CDR3 bases: TGTGCCAGCAGTGGGTGGGGATACGAGCAGTACTTC. Its translation: CASSGWGYEQYF.

This clonotype has a count of ten or more. The rearrangement joins TRBV27 to TRBJ2-1; maybe TRBD2 (5 bases). Germline V CDR1 and CDR2: MNHEY, SMNVEV (reference sequence). The CDR3 has 16 residues. The V and J ends lost 3 bases and 0 bases respectively, with 12 bases between them. This CDR3 is CASSFGIGTSYNEQFF. The CDR3 nucleotides are TGTGCCAGCAGTTTCGGGATCGGAACCTCCTACAATGAGCAGTTCTTC.

This clonotype was seen a few times. In DNA, the CDR3 is TGTGCCAGCAGTTTTGCCATCCAAGAGACCCAGTACTTC. Protein sequence: CASSFAIQETQYF. The chain combines TRBV28 with TRBJ2-5; D is undetermined. Germline V gives CDR1 MDHEN, CDR2 SYDVKM. The V end lost 3 bases, the J end lost 1 base, and 6 bases lay between the germline ends. The CDR3 sequence is 13 residues long.

This chain uses TRBV7-2 with TRBJ2-2; TRBD1 agrees at 8 bases. This CDR3 region has 16 residues. CDR1 is SGHTA and CDR2 is FQGNSA in the germline V gene. With V trimmed by 0 bases and J by 2 bases, 2 bases remained unmatched. The CDR3 bases are TGTGCCAGCAGCTTAGCCCAGGGGGCCAACACCGGGGAGCTGTTTTTT. It specifies CASSLAQGANTGELFF.

This clonotype has more than one count but fewer than ten. This chain joins TRBV6-1 and TRBJ2-7, with a tentative D call TRBD2 (6 bases). Per germline, CDR1 MNHNS and CDR2 SASEGT. This CDR3 is 15 amino acids long. Trimming shortened V by 9 bases and J by 2 bases, and 20 bases separated the two germline ends. CDR3 amino acids: CASHDSGQTTYEQYF. CDR3 nucleotide sequence: TGTGCCAGTCACGACAGCGGGCAAACAACCTACGAGCAGTACTTC.

Remarks on this clonotype: Without the conserved terminal phenylalanine or tryptophan, this CDR3 likely stems from a read error. No DNA is shown, since the ends of the CDR3 on it are uncertain; the CDR3 is the one TCRdb lists. The chain is built from TRBV5-6 and TRBJ2-7; the table assigns TRBD2, which was not confirmed against the DNA. Counting both end residues, the CDR3 totals 14 amino acids. From germline, CDR1 is SGHDT and CDR2 YYEEEE. The CDR3 here is CAIRPGLISYELLC.

The chain employs TRBV12-3 or TRBV12-4 and TRBJ2-5; D is uncertain. This CDR3 has 13 amino acids. Trimming cost V 10 bases and J 0 bases, with 12 bases left between them. Here the CDR3 reads CATRLEYQETQYF. The CDR3 DNA reads TGTGCCACCCGGTTGGAGTACCAAGAGACCCAGTACTTC.

In its sample, this clonotype was seen a few times. J is TRBJ1-5 and V is TRBV15; D is ambiguous. Germline CDR1 is LNHNV and CDR2 is YYDKDF (reference sequence). V dropped 3 bases and J dropped 0 bases, with 6 bases sitting between them. The CDR3 spans 14 residues. The CDR3 DNA reads TGTGCCACCAGCAGGGAGGTTAGCAATCAGCCCCAGCATTTT. It yields the protein CATSREVSNQPQHF.

As for this clonotype: Lacking the conserved final phenylalanine or tryptophan, this CDR3 likely reflects a read error. This chain connects TRBV20-1 to TRBJ2-2, with a possible D match to TRBD1 (6 bases). This CDR3 contains 15 residues. CDR1 DFQATT and CDR2 SNEGSKA come from the germline V gene (reference sequence). Trimming pared 6 bases from V and 0 bases from J, leaving 14 bases between. The CDR3 region is CSAPAGVPNTGELFS. DNA for the CDR3: TGCAGTGCACCCGCAGGGGTCCCGAACACCGGGGAGCTGTTTTCT.